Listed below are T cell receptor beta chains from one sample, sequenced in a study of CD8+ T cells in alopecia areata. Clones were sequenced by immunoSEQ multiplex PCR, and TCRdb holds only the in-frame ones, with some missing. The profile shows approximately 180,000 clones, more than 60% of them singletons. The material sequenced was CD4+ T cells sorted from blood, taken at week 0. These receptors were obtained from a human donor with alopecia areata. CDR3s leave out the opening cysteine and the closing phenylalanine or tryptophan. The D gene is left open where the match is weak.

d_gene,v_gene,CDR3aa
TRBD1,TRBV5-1,ASSLDGRGIYEQY
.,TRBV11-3,ASSPDGEETQY
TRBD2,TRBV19,ASSSPGTSGNEQF
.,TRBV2,ASLTLATANYGYT
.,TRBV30,AWSRGASVSYEQY
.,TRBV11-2,ASSLVSYMGTEAF
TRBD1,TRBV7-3,ASSPGQGNSPLH
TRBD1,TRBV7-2,ASSRVPGTGLSGNTIY
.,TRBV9,ASSVGLEGDGYT
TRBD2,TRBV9,ASSRGGSAGELF
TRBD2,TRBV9,ASSVAGGPDTQY
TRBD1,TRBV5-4,ASSLWSTGGRDTQY
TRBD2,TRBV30,AWSVEISLAGGLTGELF
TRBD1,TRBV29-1,SVAASIQGASYEQY
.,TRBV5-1,ASSPRPPAYEQY
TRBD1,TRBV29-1,SVQGGGTEAF
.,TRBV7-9,ASSRYTGGRPYEQY
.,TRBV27,ASSLSWQGTEAF
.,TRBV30,ARYDRRYGYT
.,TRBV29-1,SVLRFLNTEAF
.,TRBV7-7,ASSLAPSTGELF
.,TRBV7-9,ASSPPGAPYEQY
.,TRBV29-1,SVVLFGGWAF
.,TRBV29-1,SAQAWDTGSYEQY
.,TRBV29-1,SVGRGVERGTDTQY
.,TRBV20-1,SAKGTDTQY
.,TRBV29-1,SVAGGPEQF
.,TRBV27,ASSFNDQIAKNIQY
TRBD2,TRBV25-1,ASSAASGGGETQY
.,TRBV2,ASRPGTIPNNEQF
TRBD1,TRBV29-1,SVWDRASSYEQY
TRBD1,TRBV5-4,ASRNRGDGNQPQH
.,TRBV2,ASSEVANYGYT
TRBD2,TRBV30,AWSVAGGAVTDTQY
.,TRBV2,ASEPPASRANEQY
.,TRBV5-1,ASSYRDHLLSTDTQY
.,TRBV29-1,SVVQSRTEAF
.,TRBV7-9,ASSLTGDNYGYT
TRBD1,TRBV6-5,ASSRLGDRRETQY
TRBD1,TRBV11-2,ASSQDRAVGYT
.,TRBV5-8,ASSAYISPLH
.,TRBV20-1,SARGGNEQF
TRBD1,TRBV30,AWSVRPGQGAINEQF
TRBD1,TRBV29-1,SVRDSNSNQPQH
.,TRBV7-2,ASSLGPLTRYTQY
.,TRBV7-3,ASSFVEGGTDTQY
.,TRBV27,ASSLARVGYEQY
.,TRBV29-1,SVEGGWRGPTRTDTQY
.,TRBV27,AVIGGSGTEAF
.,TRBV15,ATSRDREIGYGYT
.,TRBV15,ATSREGKQF
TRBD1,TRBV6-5,ASSYLTGLGGGYT
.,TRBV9,ASGQPTNTGELF
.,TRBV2,ASSTSNQPQH
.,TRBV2,ASSVTYEQF
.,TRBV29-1,SVAHSTDTQY